These 18 T cell receptor beta chains were all obtained from the same sample, sequenced in a study of vaccination and CD4 T cells after COVID-19. Their cognate antigens are unknown. Cultured CD4+ T-cell DNA underwent Oncomine TCR Beta short-read sequencing. TCRdb itself ran the PCR reads through MiXCR, one entry per CDR3 protein. Here the sample spans about 22,000 distinct CDR3 sequences, around 68% being singletons. Specified treatment: approximately nine-day PBMC culture with coronavirus spike peptide pools or control peptides (ViraFEST assay). The source was CD4+ T cells from blood, cultured in vitro, collected before SARS-CoV-2 vaccination. The receptors were sampled from a human donor who received a COVID-19 vaccine.

The chain uses TRBV6-1 and TRBJ2-2; 8 bases fit TRBD2. The CDR3 length is 15 residues. V was pared by 8 bases and J by 3 bases, with 8 bases of the junction left unmatched. Looked up from germline, CDR1 is MNHNS and CDR2 is SASEGT. CDR3 coding DNA: TGTGCCAGCTCCCGACTAGCGTTTGACACCGGGGAGCTGTTTTTT. Its protein product is CASSRLAFDTGELFF.

A word on this clonotype: A read error may produce the germline difference seen at one junction end. V is TRBV19 and J is TRBJ1-5, with 7 bases aligning to TRBD1. The CDR3 has 13 residues. In germline, CDR1 is LNHDA, CDR2 SQIVND (reference sequence). The CDR3 spells CASSGTGVQPQHF. DNA for the CDR3: TGTGCTAGTAGTGGAACAGGGGTTCAGCCCCAGCATTTT.

The V and J genes are TRBV2 and TRBJ2-7; 7 bases map to TRBD2. V dropped 7 bases and J dropped 1; count of bases not matched to a gene: 10. There are 15 residues in the CDR3. Germline loops: CDR1 SNHLY, CDR2 FYNNEI. CDR3 loop: CASNSERGVSYEQYF. The CDR3 DNA reads as TGTGCCAGCAACTCGGAACGGGGGGTTTCCTACGAGCAGTACTTC.

V is TRBV24-1 and J is TRBJ2-5, with 13 bases fitting TRBD2. CDR1 and CDR2 (germline): KGHDR, SFDVKD. This CDR3 is 15 amino acids long. Trimming cost V 4 bases and J 2 bases; bases outside gene matches: 0. Written as DNA, the CDR3 is TGTGCCACCAGTGAACTAGCGGGGGGGCAAGAGACCCAGTACTTC. Protein product: CATSELAGGQETQYF.

This clonotype appeared a few times. This chain connects TRBV23-1 to TRBJ1-5; 9 bases are shared with TRBD1. TRBV23-1 carries the ORF label, with uncertain function. CDR3 length: 13 amino acids. Germline trimming cut 6 bases from V and 5 bases from J; bases unmatched to any gene: 2. Here the CDR3 reads CASRRTGDQPQHF. The CDR3 DNA reads as TGCGCCAGCAGGCGGACAGGGGATCAGCCCCAGCATTTT.

The J gene is TRBJ1-5, the V gene TRBV7-9; no reliable D call. Trimming took off 2 bases at V and 1 base at J, with 3 bases between the two ends. CDR3 size: 13 residues. Germline CDR1 and CDR2: SEHNR and FQNEAQ (reference sequence). CDR3 sequence (DNA): TGTGCCAGCAGCTTAAGCAGCAATCAGCCCCAGCATTTT. This sequence encodes CASSLSSNQPQHF.

The genes are TRBV6-1 and TRBJ1-4; D may be TRBD1 (5 bases). Germline CDR1 and CDR2: MNHNS and SASEGT. V dropped 6 bases and J dropped 7 bases, with 15 bases sitting between them. CDR3 length: 14 amino acids. CDR3 sequence reads: CASSRLGVSEKLFF. CDR3 DNA: TGTGCCAGCAGCCGTTTAGGGGTTAGTGAAAAACTGTTTTTT.

This clonotype was observed a handful of times. The J gene is TRBJ1-5, the V gene TRBV30, with a tentative D call TRBD1 (5 bases). Trimming stripped 2 bases from V and 2 bases from J, with 16 bases between. The CDR3 sequence is 16 residues long. Germline CDR1 reads GTSNPN; CDR2 reads SVGIG (reference sequence). The chain's CDR3 is CAWSTGTPDGNQPQHF. The CDR3 coding sequence is TGTGCCTGGAGTACGGGGACCCCGGACGGCAATCAGCCCCAGCATTTT.

This chain uses TRBV6-5 with TRBJ2-3; D not certain. The CDR3 is made up of 13 amino acids. Germline assignment: CDR1 MNHEY and CDR2 SVGAGI. V dropped 2 bases and J dropped 4 bases, with 7 bases sitting between them. The CDR3: CASSYVGADTQYF. The CDR3 nucleotides read TGTGCCAGCAGTTACGTTGGAGCAGATACGCAGTATTTT.

CDR3 bases: TGTGCCAGCAGCAAAAAAGGGCGGGGGAATCAGCCCCAGCATTTT. It yields the protein CASSKKGRGNQPQHF. The chain carries TRBV21-1 and TRBJ1-5; the DNA was not used to check the table's D call, TRBD1. TRBV21-1 is a known pseudogene. This CDR3 is 15 amino acids long.

The V call is TRBV11-3, the J call TRBJ2-5; tentatively, D is TRBD2 (5 bases). Germline-derived CDR1 and CDR2 are SGHNT and YENEEA. V dropped 0 bases and J dropped 1 base, with 6 bases sitting between them. CDR3 length equals 14 residues. In DNA, the CDR3 is TGTGCCAGCAGCTTAGAAGGACTCCAAGAGACCCAGTACTTC. It specifies CASSLEGLQETQYF.

CDR3 residues: CASSLIQKGQGINGYTF. The CDR3 coding sequence is TGTGCCAGCAGCTTAATACAGAAAGGACAGGGGATCAACGGCTACACCTTC. The chain carries TRBV7-9 and TRBJ1-2, with 9 positions matching TRBD1. This CDR3 spans 17 amino acids. In germline, CDR1 is SEHNR, CDR2 FQNEAQ (reference sequence). The V segment lost 2 bases and the J segment 8 bases; nucleotides outside the gene matches: 15.

V gene TRBV7-9 combines with J gene TRBJ1-2, with 7 bases that match TRBD1. This CDR3 has 16 residues. The V gene's germline CDR1 is SEHNR and CDR2 FQNEAQ (reference sequence). After removal of 1 base from V and 4 bases from J, the junction contained 9 bases not matched to a gene. CDR3 DNA: TGTGCCAGCAGCTTAGTCGGCGGCAGGGGGGGCTATGGCTACACCTTC. This encodes CASSLVGGRGGYGYTF.

This clonotype was picked up a small number of times. The chain employs TRBV19 and TRBJ2-5; D is unresolved. Per the germline V gene, CDR1 is LNHDA and CDR2 is SQIVND (reference sequence). This CDR3 spans 15 amino acids. V dropped 0 bases and J dropped 5 bases, with 13 bases sitting between them. DNA of the CDR3: TGTGCCAGTAGTATAGATCGAAAGGTGCAGGAGACCCAGTACTTC. This sequence encodes CASSIDRKVQETQYF.

This rearrangement joins TRBV2 to TRBJ1-3; tentatively, D is TRBD1 (5 bases). CDR3 size: 17 residues. Per the germline V gene, CDR1 is SNHLY and CDR2 is FYNNEI. Trimming took 3 bases from V and 4 from J, leaving 19 bases between them. The CDR3 DNA sequence: TGTGCCAGCAGTGAGAGTCCCCCCGGGGGTTCAGGAAACACCATATATTTT. Translation: CASSESPPGGSGNTIYF.

The chain is built from TRBV7-8 and TRBJ2-7; possibly TRBD1 for D (6 bases). Germline V gene sequence: CDR1 SGHVS, CDR2 FQNEAQ. V was clipped by 3 bases and J by 0 bases, with 15 bases between them. CDR3 length equals 16 residues. DNA for the CDR3: TGTGCCAGCAGCTTCTCCAGACAGGCCAGCTCCTACGAGCAGTACTTC. Protein product: CASSFSRQASSYEQYF.

The rearrangement uses TRBV5-6 and TRBJ2-7, with D perhaps TRBD1 (5 bases). Germline CDR1 and CDR2: SGHDT and YYEEEE. The CDR3 loop spans 14 amino acids. V lost 1 base and J 5 bases, leaving 13 bases between the germline ends. CDR3 DNA: TGTGCCAGCAGCTTGCTCGCCAGGGATAACGAGCAGTACTTC. Translating gives CASSLLARDNEQYF.

The chain has TRBV6-5 and TRBJ2-3; TRBD2 matches 10 bases. The CDR3 runs to 16 residues. The germline V gene has CDR1 MNHEY and CDR2 SVGAGI. V dropped 4 bases and J dropped 3; count of bases not matched to a gene: 7. The CDR3 protein is CASSSTSGVLTDTQYF. The CDR3 coding sequence is TGTGCCAGCAGTTCCACTAGCGGGGTCCTGACAGATACGCAGTATTTT.